The rows below give T cell receptor beta chains drawn from one sample of a study of T cell responses to AZD1222 COVID-19 vaccine. The method was immunoSEQ multiplex PCR; TCRdb's version includes in-frame clones alone and lacks a portion of them. The table includes about 180,000 clones, around 90% detected once. Sequenced material: peripheral blood, taken on day 0 of AZD1222 vaccination. The source of these receptors is an adult in good health. Each CDR3 is given with its conserved first and last residue. Clone size, where shown, is once, few, many, or a class for clones that have expanded.

clone_size v_call cdr3_aa
. TRBV4-2 CASSQALEGEDTQYF
. TRBV5-6 CASSSSYEQYF
. TRBV6-5 CASTGQGNYGYTF
few TRBV3-1/TRBV3-2 CASSQVSSGSLNEQFF
. TRBV11-3 CASSSGTGPINEQFF
. TRBV19 CASTQGLAGNYEQYF
. TRBV4-1 CASSQDRAGSNTGELFF
. TRBV7-8 CACKGPLNTGELFF
. TRBV27 CASSLSGSATEAFF
. TRBV27 CASSLWGSSGRARNEQFF
. TRBV7-2 CALVPRGEWDGYTF
once TRBV12-2 CASRLGEGIQYWGSSYGYTF
. TRBV10-1 CASSPGSFSGELFF
. TRBV28 CASLEGAGGPRAYNEQFF
. TRBV25-1 CASSAGSPNEQFF
. TRBV2 CASKGTYNSPLHF
. TRBV5-1 CASSPGLAGAYEQYF
. TRBV27 CASSPSGGYEQYF
. TRBV7-6 CASSPSPPSGASTDTQYF
once TRBV19 CASRTGPNTGELFF
once TRBV28 CASSLSPGQGTSGYTF
. TRBV3-1/TRBV3-2 CASSQQTGGISETQYF
. TRBV4-1 CASSQDPGNPYEQYF
. TRBV7-3 CASSLQPGRTGELFF
. TRBV28 CASSFGDRTSYGYTF
. TRBV13 CASSLAGSGLSSYEQYF
. TRBV6-4 CASRRQGNTGELFF
. TRBV7-9 CASSLGEPQHF
. TRBV5-6 CASSGTGKETQYF
. TRBV5-6 CASSLPGTGGIWGYTF
few TRBV27 CASSLYGRENQPQHF